The T cell receptor beta chain under discussion was sequenced for a study of neurological immune-mediated disorders. The study's findings and limits: No sharing of CDR3 amino acid sequences was observed among expanded clones across subjects, suggesting private repertoires in all groups.

It was by 5'RACE with 10-nucleotide random UMIs that the cDNA was made. One entry per CDR3 protein, called by TCRdb with MiXCR from the 5' RACE reads. The sample holds roughly 20,000 distinct CDR3 sequences, 15% to 20% seen once. This clonotype has a count of ten or more. The antigen remains unidentified. The clonotype comes from a woman in her late teens or twenties with multiple sclerosis. Sequences were obtained from CD8+ T cells from blood.

CDR3 DNA sequence: TGTGCCATCATAGGGGGGCCGGGGGATGAGCAGTTCTTC. Translation gives CAIIGGPGDEQFF. The chain carries TRBV10-3 and TRBJ2-1; D possibly uses TRBD1 or TRBD2 (6 bases each). Germline loops: CDR1 ENHRY, CDR2 SYGVKD. This CDR3 has 13 amino acids. Trimming took off 7 bases at V and 8 bases at J, with 15 bases between the two ends.